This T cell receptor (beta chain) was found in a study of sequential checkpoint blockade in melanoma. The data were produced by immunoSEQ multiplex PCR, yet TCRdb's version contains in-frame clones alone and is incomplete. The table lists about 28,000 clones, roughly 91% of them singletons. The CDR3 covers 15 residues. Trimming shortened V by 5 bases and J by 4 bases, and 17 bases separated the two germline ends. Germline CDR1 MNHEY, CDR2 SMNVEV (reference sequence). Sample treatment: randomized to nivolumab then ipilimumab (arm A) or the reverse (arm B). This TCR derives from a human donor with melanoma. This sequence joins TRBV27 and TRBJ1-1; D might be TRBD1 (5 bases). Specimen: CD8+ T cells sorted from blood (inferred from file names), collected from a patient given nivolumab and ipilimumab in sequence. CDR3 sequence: CASSQIRQSGTEAFF. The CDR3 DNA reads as TGTGCCAGCAGTCAGATCCGACAGTCGGGCACTGAAGCTTTCTTT.